The clone carrying this TCR beta chain was detected a few times. The record originates from a study of immune characterization of retroperitoneal liposarcoma. One entry per CDR3 protein results from TCRdb running MiXCR on the PCR reads. Found here are about 9,500 distinct CDR3 sequences, 28% of them singletons; the top ten hold around 8.8%. Looked up from germline, CDR1 is SGHVS and CDR2 is FNYEAQ. Trimming shortened V by 2 bases and J by 2 bases, and 10 bases separated the two germline ends. This CDR3 is 15 amino acids long. The sequence was collected from a male donor with retroperitoneal liposarcoma. The V and J genes are TRBV7-6 and TRBJ2-1; D remains ambiguous. The sequencing sample was made of tumor tissue. The CDR3 is CASSLIPSTYNEQFF. The CDR3 DNA is TGTGCCAGCAGCTTAATTCCCAGCACCTACAATGAGCAGTTCTTC.